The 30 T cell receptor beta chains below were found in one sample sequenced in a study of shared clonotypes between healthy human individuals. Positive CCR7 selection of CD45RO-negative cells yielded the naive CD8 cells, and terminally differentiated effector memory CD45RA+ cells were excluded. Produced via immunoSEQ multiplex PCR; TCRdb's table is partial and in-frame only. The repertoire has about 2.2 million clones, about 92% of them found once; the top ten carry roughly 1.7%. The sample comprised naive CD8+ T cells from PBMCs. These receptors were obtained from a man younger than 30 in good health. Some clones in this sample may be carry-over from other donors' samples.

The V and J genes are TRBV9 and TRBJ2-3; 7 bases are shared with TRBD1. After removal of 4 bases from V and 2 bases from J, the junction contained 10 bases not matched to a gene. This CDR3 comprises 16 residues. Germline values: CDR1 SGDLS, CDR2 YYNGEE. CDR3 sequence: CASSREGTEDTDTQYF. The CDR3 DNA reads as TGTGCCAGCAGCCGCGAGGGGACAGAAGACACAGATACGCAGTATTTT.

This chain's CDR3 is CASSLDPRGNEQFF. DNA of the CDR3: TGTGCCAGCAGCTTAGACCCCAGAGGCAATGAGCAGTTCTTC. The rearrangement links TRBV11-2 to TRBJ2-1; D is uncertain. The CDR3 totals 14 residues. V was clipped by 0 bases and J by 6 bases, with 9 bases between them. In germline, CDR1 is SGHAT, CDR2 FQNNGV.

CDR3 bases: TGTGCCAGCAGCTTTGGCGACAGGGCGATCTACGAGCAGTACTTC. It is translated as CASSFGDRAIYEQYF. J is TRBJ2-7 and V is TRBV5-5, with 7 bases fitting TRBD1. The CDR3 has 15 amino acids. Germline trimming cut 2 bases from V and 3 bases from J; bases unmatched to any gene: 8. In germline, CDR1 is SGHKS, CDR2 YYEKEE (reference sequence).

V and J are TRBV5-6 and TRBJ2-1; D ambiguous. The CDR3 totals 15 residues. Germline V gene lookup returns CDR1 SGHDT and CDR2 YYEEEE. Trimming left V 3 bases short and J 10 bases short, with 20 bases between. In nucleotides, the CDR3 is TGTGCCAGCAGCTGGGGAAGTAATAGTGGGTTCGAGCAGTTCTTC. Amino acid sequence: CASSWGSNSGFEQFF.

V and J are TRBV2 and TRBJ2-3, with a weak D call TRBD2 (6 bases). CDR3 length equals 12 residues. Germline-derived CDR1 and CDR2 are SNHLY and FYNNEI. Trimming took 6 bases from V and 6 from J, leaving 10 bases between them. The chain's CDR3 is CASRRAGDTQYF. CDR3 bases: TGTGCCAGCAGACGGGCGGGGGATACGCAGTATTTT.

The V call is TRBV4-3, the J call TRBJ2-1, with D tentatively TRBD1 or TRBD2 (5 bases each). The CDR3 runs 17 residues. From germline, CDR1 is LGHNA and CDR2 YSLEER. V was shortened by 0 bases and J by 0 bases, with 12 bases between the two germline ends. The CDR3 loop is CASSQDGETVSYNEQFF. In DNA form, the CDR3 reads TGCGCCAGCAGCCAAGATGGGGAGACAGTCTCCTACAATGAGCAGTTCTTC.

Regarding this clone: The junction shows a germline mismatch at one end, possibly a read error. The CDR3 reads CAWRPPSRDEQYF. CDR3 in DNA: TGTGCCTGGAGGCCCCCCTCAAGAGACGAACAGTACTTC. V usage is TRBV30 and J usage is TRBJ2-7, with unresolved D. The CDR3 is 13 amino acids. Per the germline V gene, CDR1 is GTSNPN and CDR2 is SVGIG (reference sequence).

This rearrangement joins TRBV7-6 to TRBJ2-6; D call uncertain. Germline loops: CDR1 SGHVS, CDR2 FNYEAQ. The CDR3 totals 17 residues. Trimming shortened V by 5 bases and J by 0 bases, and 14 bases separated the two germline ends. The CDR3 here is CASSPTAEFSGANVLTF. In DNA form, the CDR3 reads TGTGCCAGCAGCCCCACCGCCGAATTCTCTGGGGCCAACGTCCTGACTTTC.

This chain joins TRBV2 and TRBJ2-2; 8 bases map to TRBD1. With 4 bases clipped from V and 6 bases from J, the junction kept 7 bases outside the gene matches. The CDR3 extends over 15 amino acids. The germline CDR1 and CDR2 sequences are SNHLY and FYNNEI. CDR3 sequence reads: CASSVRTGWAGELFF. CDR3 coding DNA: TGTGCCAGCAGTGTCAGGACAGGGTGGGCCGGGGAGCTGTTTTTT.

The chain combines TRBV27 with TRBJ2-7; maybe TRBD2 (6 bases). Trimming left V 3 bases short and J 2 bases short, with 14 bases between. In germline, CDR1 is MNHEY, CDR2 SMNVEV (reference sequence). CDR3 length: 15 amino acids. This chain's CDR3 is CASSFFAGPTYEQYF. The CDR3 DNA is TGTGCCAGCAGTTTCTTTGCGGGACCTACCTACGAGCAGTACTTC.

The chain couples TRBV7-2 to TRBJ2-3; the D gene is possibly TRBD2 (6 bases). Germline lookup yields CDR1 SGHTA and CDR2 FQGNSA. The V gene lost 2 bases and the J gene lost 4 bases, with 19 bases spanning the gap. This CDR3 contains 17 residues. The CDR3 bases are TGTGCCAGCAGCTTAAGCGTAGCGGTCACACATTCAGATACGCAGTATTTT. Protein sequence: CASSLSVAVTHSDTQYF.

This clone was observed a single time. The CDR3 DNA follows: TGTGCCAGCAGCCCACGGCGCGCCATTCTAGAAACCAAAAACATTCAGTACTTC. Its translation is CASSPRRAILETKNIQYF. The rearrangement joins TRBV28 to TRBJ2-4; D remains unclear. Trimming cost V 6 bases and J 2 bases, with 23 bases left between them. CDR1 is MDHEN and CDR2 is SYDVKM in the germline V gene. The CDR3 is made up of 18 amino acids.

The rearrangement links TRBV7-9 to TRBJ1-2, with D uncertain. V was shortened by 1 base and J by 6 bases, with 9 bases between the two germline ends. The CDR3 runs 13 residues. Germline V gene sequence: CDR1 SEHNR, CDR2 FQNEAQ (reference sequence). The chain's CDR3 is CASSLGSANGYTF. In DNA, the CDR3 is TGTGCCAGCAGCTTAGGGTCGGCGAATGGCTACACCTTC.

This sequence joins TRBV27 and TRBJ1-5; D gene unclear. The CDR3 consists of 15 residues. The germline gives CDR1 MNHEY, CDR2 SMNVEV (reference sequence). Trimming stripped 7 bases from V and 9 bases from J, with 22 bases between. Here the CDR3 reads CASIEASGVYWPQHF. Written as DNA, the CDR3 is TGTGCCAGCATTGAGGCCTCTGGGGTCTATTGGCCCCAGCATTTT.

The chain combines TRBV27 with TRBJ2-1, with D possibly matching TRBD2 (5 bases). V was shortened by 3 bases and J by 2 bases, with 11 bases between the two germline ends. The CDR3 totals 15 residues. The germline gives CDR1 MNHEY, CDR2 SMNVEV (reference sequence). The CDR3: CASSLEAVPYNEQFF. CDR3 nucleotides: TGTGCCAGCAGTTTGGAGGCAGTTCCCTACAATGAGCAGTTCTTC.

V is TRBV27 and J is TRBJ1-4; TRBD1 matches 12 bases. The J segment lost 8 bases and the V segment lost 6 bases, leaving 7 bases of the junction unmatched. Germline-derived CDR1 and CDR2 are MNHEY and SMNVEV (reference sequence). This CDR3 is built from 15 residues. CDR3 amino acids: CASSRDRGQEEKLFF. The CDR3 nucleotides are TGTGCCAGCAGCCGGGACAGGGGGCAGGAGGAAAAACTGTTTTTT.

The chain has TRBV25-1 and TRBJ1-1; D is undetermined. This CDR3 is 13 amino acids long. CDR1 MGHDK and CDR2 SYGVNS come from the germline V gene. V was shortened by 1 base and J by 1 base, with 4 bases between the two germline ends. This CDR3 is CASSEWGNTEAFF. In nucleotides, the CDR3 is TGTGCCAGCAGTGAATGGGGGAACACTGAAGCTTTCTTT.

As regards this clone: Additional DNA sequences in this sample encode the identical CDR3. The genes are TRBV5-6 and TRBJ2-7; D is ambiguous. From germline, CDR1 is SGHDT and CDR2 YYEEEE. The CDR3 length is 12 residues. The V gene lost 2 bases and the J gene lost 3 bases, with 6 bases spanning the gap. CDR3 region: CASSFSDYEQYF. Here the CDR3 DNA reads TGTGCCAGCAGCTTCTCGGACTACGAGCAGTACTTC.

This CDR3 is CASSESVGGPGGNEQFF. For the CDR3, the DNA is TGCGCCAGCAGTGAGTCAGTGGGAGGGCCGGGGGGCAATGAGCAGTTCTTC. The V and J genes are TRBV10-2 and TRBJ2-1, with 7 bases matching TRBD2. This CDR3 is built from 17 residues. After removal of 0 bases from V and 6 bases from J, the junction contained 11 bases not matched to a gene. Germline CDR1 is WSHSY and CDR2 is SAAADI.

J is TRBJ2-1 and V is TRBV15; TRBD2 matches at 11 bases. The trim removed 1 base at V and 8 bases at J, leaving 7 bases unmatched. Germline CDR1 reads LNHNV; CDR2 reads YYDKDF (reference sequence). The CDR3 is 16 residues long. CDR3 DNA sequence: TGTGCCACCAGCAGAGCTATACTAGCGGGAGTCTATGAGCAGTTCTTC. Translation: CATSRAILAGVYEQFF.

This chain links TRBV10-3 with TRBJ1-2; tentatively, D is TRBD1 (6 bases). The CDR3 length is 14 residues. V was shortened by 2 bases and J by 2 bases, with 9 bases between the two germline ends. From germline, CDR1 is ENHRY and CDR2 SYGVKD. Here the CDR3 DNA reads TGTGCCATCAGTGAGGGGGACACGAACTATGGCTACACCTTC. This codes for CAISEGDTNYGYTF.

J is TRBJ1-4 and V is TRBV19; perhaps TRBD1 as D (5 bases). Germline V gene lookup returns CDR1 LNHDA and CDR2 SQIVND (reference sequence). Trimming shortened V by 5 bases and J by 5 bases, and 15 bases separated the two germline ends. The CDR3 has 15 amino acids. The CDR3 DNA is TGTGCCAGTAGTTGGTGGGGGGAAGTGAATGAAAAACTGTTTTTT. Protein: CASSWWGEVNEKLFF.

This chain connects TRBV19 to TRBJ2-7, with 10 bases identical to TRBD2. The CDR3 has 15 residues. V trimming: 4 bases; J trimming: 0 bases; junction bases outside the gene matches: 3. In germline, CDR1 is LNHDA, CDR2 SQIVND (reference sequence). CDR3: CASSTGTSVSYEQYF. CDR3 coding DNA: TGTGCCAGTAGTACCGGGACTAGCGTCTCCTACGAGCAGTACTTC.

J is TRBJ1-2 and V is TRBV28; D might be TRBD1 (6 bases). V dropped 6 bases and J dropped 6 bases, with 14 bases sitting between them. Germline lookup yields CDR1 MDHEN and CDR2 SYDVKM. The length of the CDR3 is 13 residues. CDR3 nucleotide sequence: TGTGCCAGCAGCCTTCAGGGGACCGATGGCTACACCTTC. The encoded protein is CASSLQGTDGYTF.

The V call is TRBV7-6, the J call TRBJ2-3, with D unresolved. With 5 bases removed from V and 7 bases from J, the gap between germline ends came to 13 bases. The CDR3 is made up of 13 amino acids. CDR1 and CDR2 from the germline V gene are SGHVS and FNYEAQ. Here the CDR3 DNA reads TGTGCCAGCAGCCCCCCTCCTGGACATACGCAGTATTTT. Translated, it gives CASSPPPGHTQYF. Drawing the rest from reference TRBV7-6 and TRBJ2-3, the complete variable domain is GAGVSQSPRYKVTKRGQDVALRCDPISGHVSLYWYRQALGQGPEFLTYFNYEAQQDKSGLPNDRFSAERPEGSISTLTIQRTEQRDSAMYRCASSPPPGHTQYFGPGTRLTVL.

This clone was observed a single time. The CDR3 here is CASSIGGLAGDREQYF. CDR3 in DNA: TGTGCCAGTAGTATTGGGGGCCTAGCGGGAGACCGCGAGCAGTACTTC. The rearrangement joins TRBV19 to TRBJ2-7, with 10 bases matching TRBD2. The CDR3 covers 16 residues. J was trimmed by 6 bases and V by 3 bases; bases with no gene match: 11. Germline V gene lookup returns CDR1 LNHDA and CDR2 SQIVND (reference sequence).

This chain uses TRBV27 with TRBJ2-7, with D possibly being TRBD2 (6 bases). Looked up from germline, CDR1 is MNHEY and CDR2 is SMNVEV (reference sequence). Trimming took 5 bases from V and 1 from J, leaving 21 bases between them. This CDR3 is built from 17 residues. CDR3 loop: CASSPSSGDLKSYEQYF. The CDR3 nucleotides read TGTGCCAGCAGTCCCTCTTCCGGGGACTTAAAATCCTACGAGCAGTACTTC.

CDR3 nucleotide sequence: TGTGCCAGTAGACGGGACAGGGGGCTTGGGGCCAACGTCCTGACTTTC. The encoded protein is CASRRDRGLGANVLTF. The chain combines TRBV19 with TRBJ2-6; 12 positions agree with TRBD1. Germline CDR1 is LNHDA and CDR2 is SQIVND (reference sequence). CDR3 size: 16 residues. The junction had 3 bases not matched to a gene; V was cut back by 6 bases and J by 3 bases.

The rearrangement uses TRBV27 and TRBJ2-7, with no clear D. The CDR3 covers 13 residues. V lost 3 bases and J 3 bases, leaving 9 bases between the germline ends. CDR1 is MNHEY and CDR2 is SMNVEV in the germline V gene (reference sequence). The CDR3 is CASSFSENYEQYF. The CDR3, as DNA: TGTGCCAGCAGTTTCTCCGAAAACTACGAGCAGTACTTC.

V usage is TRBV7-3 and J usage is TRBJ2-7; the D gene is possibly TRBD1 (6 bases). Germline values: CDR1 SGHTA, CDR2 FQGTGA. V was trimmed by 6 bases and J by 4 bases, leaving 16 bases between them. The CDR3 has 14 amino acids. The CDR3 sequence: CASSTGGGGYEQYF. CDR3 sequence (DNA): TGTGCCAGCAGTACCGGTGGGGGCGGGTACGAGCAGTACTTC.